The rows below give T cell receptor beta chains drawn from one sample of a study of blood T cell repertoires in COVID-19. TCRdb's copy holds only in-frame clones and misses some; the assay was immunoSEQ multiplex PCR. The table has 95,000 to 150,000 clones, 80% seen once. The sample comprised peripheral blood. These receptor sequences come from a man in his fifties or sixties with active or convalescent COVID-19. Each CDR3 is given with its conserved first and last residue. D genes are given only for firm matches. Part of the rows lack a size; the others show once, few, many or a class for expanded clones.

TRBV2	-	TRBJ1-5	few	CASMKAEFQPQHF	TGTGCCAGCATGAAAGCGGAATTCCAGCCCCAGCATTTT
TRBV27	-	TRBJ2-3	-	CASSLSYLGTDTQYF	TGTGCCAGCAGTTTATCTTACCTAGGCACAGATACGCAGTATTTT
TRBV6-5	-	TRBJ1-6	-	CASSYSKTNNSPLHF	TGTGCCAGCAGTTACTCGAAGACAAATAATTCACCCCTCCACTTT
TRBV24-1	TRBD1	TRBJ1-4	-	CATSDPRQGPGEKLFF	TGTGCCACCAGTGACCCCAGACAGGGACCCGGAGAAAAACTGTTTTTT
TRBV18	TRBD1	TRBJ1-1	-	CASSLETVQTGGAFF	TGTGCCAGCTCACTCGAAACCGTACAAACAGGGGGAGCTTTCTTT
TRBV29-1	TRBD1	TRBJ1-4	-	CSVLGQGEEKLFF	TGCAGCGTCCTCGGACAGGGTGAAGAAAAACTGTTTTTT
TRBV6-5	-	TRBJ2-5	-	CASSNQGETQYF	TGTGCCAGCAGTAATCAGGGAGAGACCCAGTACTTC
TRBV7-2	-	TRBJ2-3	few	CASSLVAGSSTDTQYF	TGTGCCAGCAGCTTAGTCGCGGGGTCTAGCACAGATACGCAGTATTTT
TRBV7-2	-	TRBJ2-6	-	CASSLVATSGANVLTF	TGTGCCAGCAGCTTAGTGGCCACATCTGGGGCCAACGTCCTGACTTTC
TRBV19	TRBD1	TRBJ2-3	few	CASTEGQGYTDTQYF	TGTGCCAGTACCGAGGGACAGGGTTACACAGATACGCAGTATTTT
TRBV7-9	TRBD1	TRBJ1-2	-	CASSSSGTGPSYGYTF	TGTGCCAGCAGCTCCTCCGGGACAGGGCCTAGCTATGGCTACACCTTC
TRBV24-1	TRBD2	TRBJ2-1	-	CATSHSGRAYNEQFF	TGTGCCACCAGCCACAGCGGGAGGGCGTACAATGAGCAGTTCTTC
TRBV7-8	TRBD1	TRBJ2-2	-	CASSLVGRGPKTGELFF	TGTGCCAGCAGCTTAGTTGGTAGGGGGCCTAAAACCGGGGAGCTGTTTTTT
TRBV7-6	TRBD2	TRBJ2-3	-	CASSFISGSTDTQYF	TGTGCCAGCAGCTTCATAAGCGGGAGTACAGATACGCAGTATTTT
TRBV28	TRBD2	TRBJ2-7	-	CAVEAGAQSYEQYF	TGTGCCGTTGAAGCGGGAGCCCAATCATACGAGCAGTACTTC
TRBV7-9	-	TRBJ2-1	-	CASSPPVGGSDEQFF	TGTGCCAGCAGCCCCCCTGTCGGGGGTTCCGATGAGCAGTTCTTC
TRBV7-2	-	TRBJ1-2	-	CASSLGKGNYGYTF	TGTGCCAGCAGCCTCGGGAAGGGTAACTATGGCTACACCTTC
TRBV5-6	-	TRBJ2-7	-	CASSLRVLGGEQYF	TGTGCCAGCAGCCTCAGGGTCCTCGGGGGTGAGCAGTACTTC
TRBV11-2	-	TRBJ2-3	-	CASSLRRSRDTQYF	TGTGCCAGCAGCTTGCGGAGGTCGCGAGATACGCAGTATTTT
TRBV20-1	-	TRBJ2-7	-	CSASHRNYEQYF	TGCAGTGCTAGTCACAGGAACTACGAGCAGTACTTC
TRBV9	TRBD2	TRBJ2-1	-	CASSRGVSGRGEQFF	TGTGCCAGCAGCCGAGGAGTTAGCGGGAGGGGTGAGCAGTTCTTC
TRBV9	TRBD2	TRBJ2-5	-	CASSVGASGSQETQYF	TGTGCCAGCAGCGTAGGGGCTAGCGGTTCCCAAGAGACCCAGTACTTC
TRBV7-9	-	TRBJ2-1	-	CASSLEGGGLEQFF	TGTGCCAGCAGCTTAGAGGGAGGGGGACTTGAGCAGTTCTTC
TRBV12-3/TRBV12-4	-	TRBJ2-5	many	CASSSTGLETQYF	TGTGCCAGCAGCTCAACAGGGTTGGAGACCCAGTACTTC
TRBV5-1	-	TRBJ1-1	-	CASRQGNTEAFF	TGCGCCAGCAGACAGGGGAACACTGAAGCTTTCTTT
TRBV29-1	-	TRBJ2-7	-	CSVLGDALYEQYF	TGCAGCGTGTTAGGGGATGCCCTGTACGAGCAGTACTTC
TRBV9	TRBD2	TRBJ2-1	-	CASSVGAGRASNEQFF	TGTGCCAGCAGCGTAGGGGCCGGGAGGGCCAGCAATGAGCAGTTCTTC
TRBV11-2	-	TRBJ2-1	-	CASSPNNGAYNEQFF	TGTGCCAGCAGCCCCAATAACGGGGCCTACAATGAGCAGTTCTTC
TRBV5-5	-	TRBJ1-1	few	CASSLDAEAFF	TGTGCCAGCAGCTTGGACGCGGAAGCTTTCTTT
TRBV10-3	-	TRBJ1-2	-	CAISEQGNYGYTF	TGTGCCATCAGTGAGCAGGGTAACTATGGCTACACCTTC
TRBV18	TRBD1	TRBJ1-1	-	CASSSDRGTEAFF	TGCGCCAGCTCTTCCGACAGGGGAACTGAAGCTTTCTTT
TRBV24-1	-	TRBJ2-5	-	CATSEPLDLETQYF	TGTGCCACCAGTGAACCACTAGATTTAGAGACCCAGTACTTC